The count of the clone carrying this T cell receptor (beta chain) is one. PCR employed 60 Vbeta and 13 Jbeta primers. TCRdb's copy holds only in-frame clones and misses some; the assay was immunoSEQ multiplex PCR. The sample records approximately 53,000 clones, more than 65% being singletons. This sample is part of a study of cytomegalovirus exposure and HLA in healthy donors. Germline CDR1 reads MDHEN; CDR2 reads SYDVKM. This CDR3 spans 14 amino acids. Trimming shortened V by 7 bases and J by 2 bases, and 12 bases separated the two germline ends. The sample consisted of PBMCs. This clonotype was obtained from a woman in her 50s in good health and CMV-seronegative. The J gene is TRBJ1-3, the V gene TRBV28, with TRBD1 as a possible D gene (6 bases). CDR3 nucleotide sequence: TGTGCCAGCACCGATACAGGGACTGGAAACACCATATATTTT. This gives the protein CASTDTGTGNTIYF. The full variable domain, rest sourced from reference TRBV28 and TRBJ1-3, is DVKVTQSSRYLVKRTGEKVFLECVQDMDHENMFWYRQDPGLGLRLIYFSYDVKMKEKGDIPEGYSVSREKKERFSLILESASTNQTSMYLCASTDTGTGNTIYFGEGSWLTVV.